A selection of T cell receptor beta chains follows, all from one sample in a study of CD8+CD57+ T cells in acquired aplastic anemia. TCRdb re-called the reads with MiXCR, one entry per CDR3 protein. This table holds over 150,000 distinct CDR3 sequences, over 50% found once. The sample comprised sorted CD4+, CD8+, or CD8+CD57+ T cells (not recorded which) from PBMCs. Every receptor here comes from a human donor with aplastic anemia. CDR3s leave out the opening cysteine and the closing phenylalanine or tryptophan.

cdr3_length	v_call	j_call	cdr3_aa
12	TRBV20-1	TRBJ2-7	SAPTFLEVGEQY
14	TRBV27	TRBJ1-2	ASTPRGFEDNYGYT
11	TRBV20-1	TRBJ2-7	SAAGRESYEQY
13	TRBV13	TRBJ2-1	ANSVTSGAYNEQF
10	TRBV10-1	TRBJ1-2	ASSWAEFGYT
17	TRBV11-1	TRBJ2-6	ASSPTPGQGGSGANVLT
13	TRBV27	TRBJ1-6	ASSSKNSYNSPLH
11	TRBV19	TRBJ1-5	ASGGRDGQPQH
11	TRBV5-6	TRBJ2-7	ASSLGESYEQY
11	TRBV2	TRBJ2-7	ASTPWVVRGQY
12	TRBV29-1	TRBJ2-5	SVPPLDRQETQY
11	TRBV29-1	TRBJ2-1	SFRTSGGSGQF
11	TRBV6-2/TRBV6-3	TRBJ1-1	ASSSQTGTEAF
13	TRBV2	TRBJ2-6	ASRVRGGGANVLT
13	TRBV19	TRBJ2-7	ASSISGGGSYEQY
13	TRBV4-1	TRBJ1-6	ASSLLDRGDSPLH
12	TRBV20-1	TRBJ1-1	SASMGVASTEAF
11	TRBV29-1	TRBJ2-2	SVVGQRGGELF
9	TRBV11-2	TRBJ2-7	ASSPLHEQY
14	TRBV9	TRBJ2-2	ASSVADRLATGELF
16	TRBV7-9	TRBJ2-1	ASSLALWGQGIRDEQF
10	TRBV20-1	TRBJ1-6	SAAVGSSPLH
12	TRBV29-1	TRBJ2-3	SVRGDAYTGTQY
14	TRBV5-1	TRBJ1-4	ASTERDSSFNEKLF
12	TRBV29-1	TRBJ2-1	SVAGTGGSAEQF
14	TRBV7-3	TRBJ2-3	ASSPAIGQGTDTQY
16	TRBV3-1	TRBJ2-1	ASSPLTSGGAAFNEQF
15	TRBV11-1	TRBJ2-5	ASIPGGERRHQETQY
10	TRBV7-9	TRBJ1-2	ASSPETGTGT
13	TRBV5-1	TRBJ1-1	ASSSGTGTNTEAF
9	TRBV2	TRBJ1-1	ASGQGREAF
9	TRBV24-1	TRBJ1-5	ATYRGQPQH
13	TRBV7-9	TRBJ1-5	ASSPEGSGDQPQH
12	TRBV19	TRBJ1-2	ASSGGTRNYGYT
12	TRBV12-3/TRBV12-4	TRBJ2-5	ASRGAGGRETQY
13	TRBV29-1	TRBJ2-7	SVEPPGTGSGEQY
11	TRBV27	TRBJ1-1	ASSMTANTEAF
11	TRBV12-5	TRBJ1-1	ASGLGTGTEAF
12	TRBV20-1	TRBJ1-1	SAVKTEMNTEAF
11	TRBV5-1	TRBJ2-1	ASSPDSFNEQF
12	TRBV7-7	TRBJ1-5	ASSLSGGGQPQH
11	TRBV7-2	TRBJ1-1	ASSSGTDTEAF
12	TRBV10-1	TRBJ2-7	ASTPGQGPNEQY
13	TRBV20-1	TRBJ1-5	SASKTAWGNQPQH
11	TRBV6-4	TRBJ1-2	ASSDPGVNGYT
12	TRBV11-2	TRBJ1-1	ASSAGNRGTEAF
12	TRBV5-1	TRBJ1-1	ASSQDRGYTEAF
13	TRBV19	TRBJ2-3	ASSRRTGRGDTQY
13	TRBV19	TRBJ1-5	ATEDVLFGNQPQH
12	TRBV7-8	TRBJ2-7	ASKGSRVGYEQY
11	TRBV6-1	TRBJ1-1	ASSDQGDTEAF
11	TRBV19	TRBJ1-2	ASSRDTNYGYT
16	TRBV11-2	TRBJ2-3	ASSSRGSGGAGTDTQY
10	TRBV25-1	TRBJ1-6	ASSINNSPLH
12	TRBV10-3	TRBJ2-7	AISEPGRLYEQY